These T cell receptor beta chains were read from a single sample in a study of vaccination effects on CD4 cells after COVID-19. Their antigen targets remain unknown. Libraries were prepared by immunoSEQ multiplex PCR; TCRdb keeps only in-frame clonotypes and omits some of them. The data show about 65,000 clones, less than 85% seen once. Sequencing used CD4+ T cells from PBMCs cultured with HCoV-NL63 spike peptides, obtained before COVID-19 vaccination. Every receptor here comes from a human donor who received a COVID-19 vaccine. Each CDR3 is given without its conserved first and last residue.

j_call cdr3_length v_call cdr3_aa
TRBJ1-1 12 TRBV5-1 ASSSGRANTEAF
TRBJ1-4 13 TRBV5-1 ASSWGDSDNEKLF
TRBJ1-1 12 TRBV6-2/TRBV6-3 ASSTYRYEAEAF
TRBJ1-2 13 TRBV2 ASSAKEGARYGYT
TRBJ1-6 12 TRBV24-1 ATQGSSYNSPLH
TRBJ2-5 11 TRBV28 ASSLYEEETQY
TRBJ2-1 11 TRBV28 ASSLSAYNEQF
TRBJ2-2 10 TRBV5-1 ASSLKPWELF
TRBJ1-4 13 TRBV9 ASSVEGTGKEKLF
TRBJ1-4 13 TRBV5-8 ASTSRGSLGEKLF
TRBJ2-5 12 TRBV2 ASSVESGVQTQY
TRBJ2-3 11 TRBV18 ASSPSRADTQY
TRBJ1-2 13 TRBV25-1 ASSEYPDRGRGYT
TRBJ1-1 11 TRBV29-1 SVIGQLHTEAF
TRBJ2-5 10 TRBV19 ASSPSRDSQY
TRBJ2-5 14 TRBV4-2 ASSQGGDLGRETQY
TRBJ1-6 12 TRBV19 ASSIGGVGSPLH
TRBJ2-2 11 TRBV11-2 ASSSQNYGELF
TRBJ2-5 12 TRBV9 ASSVRPWGETQY
TRBJ2-1 11 TRBV12-3/TRBV12-4 ASSTTGGGEQF
TRBJ2-5 12 TRBV9 ASSVDRGQETQY
TRBJ1-3 13 TRBV3-1/TRBV3-2 ASSQVAISGNTIY
TRBJ2-5 12 TRBV19 ASSPRTGWETQY
TRBJ1-2 11 TRBV3-1/TRBV3-2 ASSFDRGLGYT
TRBJ2-1 13 TRBV4-1 ASAQDPVSYNEQF
TRBJ2-2 10 TRBV7-3 ASSFLTGELF
TRBJ2-3 13 TRBV5-1 ASSLSGGAGDTQY
TRBJ2-5 13 TRBV13 ASSYKTGVGETQY
TRBJ2-2 12 TRBV7-8 ASSQLQGAGELF
TRBJ1-4 12 TRBV2 ASSDGVANEKLF
TRBJ1-1 12 TRBV6-5 ASSDRGRGTEAF
TRBJ1-1 14 TRBV5-1 ASSLASDSSNTEAF
TRBJ1-5 12 TRBV2 ASSLDSSNQPQH
TRBJ2-1 11 TRBV5-4 ASSLDGNNEQF
TRBJ2-5 13 TRBV5-8 ASNRQGLFQETQY
TRBJ1-1 12 TRBV2 ASRGRQSYTEAF
TRBJ1-2 9 TRBV12-3/TRBV12-4 ASILTGDYT
TRBJ1-5 12 TRBV2 ASSGDDRYQPQH
TRBJ1-2 12 TRBV6-5 ASRGTGKHYGYT
TRBJ2-5 12 TRBV24-1 ATSEAGGWKTQY
TRBJ1-1 11 TRBV2 ARSGQGETEAF